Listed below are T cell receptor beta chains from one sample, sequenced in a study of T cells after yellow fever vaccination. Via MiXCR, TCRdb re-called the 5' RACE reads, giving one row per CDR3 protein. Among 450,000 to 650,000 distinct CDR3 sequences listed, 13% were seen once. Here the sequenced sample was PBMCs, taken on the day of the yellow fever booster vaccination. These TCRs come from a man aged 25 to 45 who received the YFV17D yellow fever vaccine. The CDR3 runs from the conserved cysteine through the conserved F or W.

CDR3 protein: CSFSQPGLKKNEQFF; CDR3 length: 15; V gene: TRBV20-1
CDR3 protein: CASSWRGSPYEQYF; CDR3 length: 14; V gene: TRBV7-8
CDR3 protein: CASVPGLAGVLNEQFF; CDR3 length: 16; V gene: TRBV21-1
CDR3 protein: CASRKNTGTSGSGEQFF; CDR3 length: 17; V gene: TRBV6-1
CDR3 protein: CASSAPGLALEQYF; CDR3 length: 14; V gene: TRBV11-2
CDR3 protein: CASSSQGGQGFNEQFF; CDR3 length: 16; V gene: TRBV6-1
CDR3 protein: CASSVGAGGPSNEQFF; CDR3 length: 16; V gene: TRBV9
CDR3 protein: CSAPRDKNIQYF; CDR3 length: 12; V gene: TRBV20-1
CDR3 protein: CASIPERGSYEQYF; CDR3 length: 14; V gene: TRBV5-6
CDR3 protein: CASSRPGLAADTQYF; CDR3 length: 15; V gene: TRBV18
CDR3 protein: CASSLSFRNEQFF; CDR3 length: 13; V gene: TRBV7-3
CDR3 protein: CASRPGTGFTYEQYF; CDR3 length: 15; V gene: TRBV28
CDR3 protein: CSAKGRASYNEQFF; CDR3 length: 14; V gene: TRBV20-1
CDR3 protein: CASRTQQGLGRAGGYNEQFF; CDR3 length: 20; V gene: TRBV2
CDR3 protein: CASSLVPGSDTQYF; CDR3 length: 14; V gene: TRBV12-3/TRBV12-4
CDR3 protein: CASTPSLAGGNIQYF; CDR3 length: 15; V gene: TRBV12-3/TRBV12-4
CDR3 protein: CASSLTQGGHEQFF; CDR3 length: 14; V gene: TRBV7-2
CDR3 protein: CASSLAGGVGYGYTF; CDR3 length: 15; V gene: TRBV27
CDR3 protein: CASSLQVTAGSYEQYF; CDR3 length: 16; V gene: TRBV5-1
CDR3 protein: CASSWPGETQYF; CDR3 length: 12; V gene: TRBV7-2
CDR3 protein: CASSQGGTSMVF; CDR3 length: 12; V gene: TRBV4-2
CDR3 protein: CASSLIAYEQYF; CDR3 length: 12; V gene: TRBV11-2
CDR3 protein: CASSLTSSGSSKNIQYF; CDR3 length: 17; V gene: TRBV6-5
CDR3 protein: CASSAGRQPSSYEQYF; CDR3 length: 16; V gene: TRBV5-1
CDR3 protein: CSVDAGGGKTQYF; CDR3 length: 13; V gene: TRBV29-1
CDR3 protein: CASSQDISSYEQYF; CDR3 length: 14; V gene: TRBV18
CDR3 protein: CASSLVGRVRTGELFF; CDR3 length: 16; V gene: TRBV7-9
CDR3 protein: CASSPRAGLASYEQYF; CDR3 length: 16; V gene: TRBV7-9
CDR3 protein: CASSVGLEAYEQYF; CDR3 length: 14; V gene: TRBV7-2
CDR3 protein: CSARVGTGNTYAGSQHF; CDR3 length: 17; V gene: TRBV20-1
CDR3 protein: CATSDPGGDSYNEQFF; CDR3 length: 16; V gene: TRBV24-1
CDR3 protein: CASSPSTRNEQFF; CDR3 length: 13; V gene: TRBV18
CDR3 protein: CASSSGVSYNEQFF; CDR3 length: 14; V gene: TRBV7-3
CDR3 protein: CSAPTGWYQETQYF; CDR3 length: 14; V gene: TRBV20-1
CDR3 protein: CASSFSRSNTEAFF; CDR3 length: 14; V gene: TRBV12-3/TRBV12-4
CDR3 protein: CASSQDFPSGRSYEQYF; CDR3 length: 17; V gene: TRBV4-3
CDR3 protein: CASSLVSGSNEQFF; CDR3 length: 14; V gene: TRBV5-1
CDR3 protein: CASSQPDGGANEQFF; CDR3 length: 15; V gene: TRBV23-1
CDR3 protein: CASSPGTEAFF; CDR3 length: 11; V gene: TRBV6-5
CDR3 protein: CASSERGGMPKNIQYF; CDR3 length: 16; V gene: TRBV2
CDR3 protein: CASSLSLATYNEQFF; CDR3 length: 15; V gene: TRBV12-3/TRBV12-4
CDR3 protein: CASIRTGSSYEQYF; CDR3 length: 14; V gene: TRBV27
CDR3 protein: CASSFWGSSGANVLTF; CDR3 length: 16; V gene: TRBV5-6
CDR3 protein: CASSKLRDGVLRSTKNIQYF; CDR3 length: 20; V gene: TRBV21-1
CDR3 protein: CASSPQPLRETGETQYF; CDR3 length: 17; V gene: TRBV18
CDR3 protein: CASRGQSSSGANVLTF; CDR3 length: 16; V gene: TRBV28
CDR3 protein: CSASWTSGSRNEQYF; CDR3 length: 15; V gene: TRBV20-1
CDR3 protein: CASSLIHRTGGEETQYF; CDR3 length: 17; V gene: TRBV12-3/TRBV12-4
CDR3 protein: CATQSVGSSSYEQYF; CDR3 length: 15; V gene: TRBV5-4
CDR3 protein: CASNPLQGSGELFF; CDR3 length: 14; V gene: TRBV5-1
CDR3 protein: CASSDSDSGTARGQYF; CDR3 length: 16; V gene: TRBV6-4
CDR3 protein: CSARQRQSSYNSPLHF; CDR3 length: 16; V gene: TRBV20-1
CDR3 protein: CSASGTQIYEQYF; CDR3 length: 13; V gene: TRBV20-1
CDR3 protein: CASSYGFGGQGGDIQYF; CDR3 length: 17; V gene: TRBV6-5